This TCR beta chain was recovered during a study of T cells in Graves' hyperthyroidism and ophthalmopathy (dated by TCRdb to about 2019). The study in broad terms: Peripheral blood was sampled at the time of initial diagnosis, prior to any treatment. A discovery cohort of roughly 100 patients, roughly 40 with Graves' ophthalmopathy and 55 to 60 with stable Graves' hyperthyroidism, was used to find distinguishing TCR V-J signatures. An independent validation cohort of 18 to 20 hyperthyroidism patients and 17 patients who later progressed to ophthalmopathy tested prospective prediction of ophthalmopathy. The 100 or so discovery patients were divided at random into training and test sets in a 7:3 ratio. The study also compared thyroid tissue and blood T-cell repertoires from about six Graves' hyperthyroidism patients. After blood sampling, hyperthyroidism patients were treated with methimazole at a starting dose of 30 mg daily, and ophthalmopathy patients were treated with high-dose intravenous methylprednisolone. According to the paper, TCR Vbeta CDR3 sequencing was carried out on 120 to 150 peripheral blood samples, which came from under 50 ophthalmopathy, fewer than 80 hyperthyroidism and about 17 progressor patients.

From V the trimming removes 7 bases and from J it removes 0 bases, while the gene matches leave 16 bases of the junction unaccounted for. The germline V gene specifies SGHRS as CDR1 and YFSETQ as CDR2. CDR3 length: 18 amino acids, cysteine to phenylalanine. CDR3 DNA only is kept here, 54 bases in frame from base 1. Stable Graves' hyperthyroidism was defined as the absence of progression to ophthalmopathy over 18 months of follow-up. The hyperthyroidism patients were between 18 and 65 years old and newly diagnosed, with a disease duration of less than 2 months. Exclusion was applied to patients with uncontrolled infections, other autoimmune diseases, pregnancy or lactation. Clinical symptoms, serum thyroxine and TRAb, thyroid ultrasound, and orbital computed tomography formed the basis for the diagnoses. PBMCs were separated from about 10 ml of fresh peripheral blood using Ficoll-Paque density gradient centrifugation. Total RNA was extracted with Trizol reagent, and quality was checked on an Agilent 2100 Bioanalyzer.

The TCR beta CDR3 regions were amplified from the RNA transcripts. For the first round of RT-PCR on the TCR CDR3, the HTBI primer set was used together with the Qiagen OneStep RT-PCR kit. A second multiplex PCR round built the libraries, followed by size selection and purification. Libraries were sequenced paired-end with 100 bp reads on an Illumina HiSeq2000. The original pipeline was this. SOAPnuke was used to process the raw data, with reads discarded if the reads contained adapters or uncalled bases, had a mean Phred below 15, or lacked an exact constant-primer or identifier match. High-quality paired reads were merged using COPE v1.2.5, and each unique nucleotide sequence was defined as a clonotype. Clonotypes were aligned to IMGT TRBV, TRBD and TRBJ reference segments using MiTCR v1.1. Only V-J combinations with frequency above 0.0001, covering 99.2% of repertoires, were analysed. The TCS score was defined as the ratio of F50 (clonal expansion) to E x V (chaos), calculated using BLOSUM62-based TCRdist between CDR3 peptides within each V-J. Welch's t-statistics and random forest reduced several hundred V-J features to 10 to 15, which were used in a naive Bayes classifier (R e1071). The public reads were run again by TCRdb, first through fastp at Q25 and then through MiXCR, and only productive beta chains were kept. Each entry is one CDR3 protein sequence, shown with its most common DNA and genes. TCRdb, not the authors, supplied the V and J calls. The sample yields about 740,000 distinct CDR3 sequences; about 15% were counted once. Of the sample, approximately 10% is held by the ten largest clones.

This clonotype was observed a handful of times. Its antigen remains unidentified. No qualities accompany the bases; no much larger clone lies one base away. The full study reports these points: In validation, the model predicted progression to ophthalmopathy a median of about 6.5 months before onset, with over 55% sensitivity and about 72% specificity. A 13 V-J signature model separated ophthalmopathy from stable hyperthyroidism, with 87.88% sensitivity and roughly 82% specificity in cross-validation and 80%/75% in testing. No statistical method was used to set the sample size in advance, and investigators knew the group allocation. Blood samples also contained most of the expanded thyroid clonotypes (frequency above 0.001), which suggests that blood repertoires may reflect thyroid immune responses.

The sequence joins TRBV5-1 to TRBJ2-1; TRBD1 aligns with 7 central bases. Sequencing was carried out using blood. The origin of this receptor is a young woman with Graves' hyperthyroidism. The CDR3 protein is CASEDRSGRKGSYNEQFF. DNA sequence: TGCGCCAGCGAGGACAGGTCGGGACGGAAGGGCTCCTACAATGAGCAGTTCTTC.